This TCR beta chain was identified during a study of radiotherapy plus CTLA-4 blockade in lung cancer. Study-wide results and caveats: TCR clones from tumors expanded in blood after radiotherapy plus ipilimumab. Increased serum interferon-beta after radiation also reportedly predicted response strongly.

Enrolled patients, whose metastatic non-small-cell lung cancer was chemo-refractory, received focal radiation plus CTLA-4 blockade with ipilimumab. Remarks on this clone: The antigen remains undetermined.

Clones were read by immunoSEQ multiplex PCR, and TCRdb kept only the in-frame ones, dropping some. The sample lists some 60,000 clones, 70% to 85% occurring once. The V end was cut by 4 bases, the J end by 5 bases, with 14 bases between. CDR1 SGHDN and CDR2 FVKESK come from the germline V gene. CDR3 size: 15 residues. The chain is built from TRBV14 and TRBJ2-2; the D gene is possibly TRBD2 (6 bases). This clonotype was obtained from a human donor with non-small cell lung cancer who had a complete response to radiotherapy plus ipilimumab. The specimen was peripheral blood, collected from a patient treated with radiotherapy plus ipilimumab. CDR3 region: CASSLGLLITGELFF. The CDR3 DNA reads TGTGCCAGCAGCCTCGGACTACTCATTACCGGGGAGCTGTTTTTT.